Listed below are T cell receptor beta chains from one sample, sequenced in a study of blood T cell repertoires in COVID-19. Measured with immunoSEQ multiplex PCR; TCRdb has only the in-frame clones, and not every one. This sample has 250,000 or so clones, with more than 75% found just once. Input material: peripheral blood. These TCRs come from a middle-aged woman who had recovered from COVID-19. Each CDR3 is given with its conserved first and last residue. The order of the fields is J gene, V gene, D gene, clone size, CDR3 DNA, CDR3 protein. D genes are given only for firm matches. Clone sizes are given selectively: once, few, many, or a class where the clone is expanded.

j_gene: TRBJ1-5
v_gene: TRBV27
d_gene: -
abundance: -
CDR3nt: TGTGCCAGCAGAGCGGGGTCCCAGGGTAGCAATCAGCCCCAGCATTTT
CDR3aa: CASRAGSQGSNQPQHF

j_gene: TRBJ2-7
v_gene: TRBV4-2
d_gene: -
abundance: few
CDR3nt: TGTGCCAGCAGCCGGGAGGTACTCTCCTACGAGCAGTACTTC
CDR3aa: CASSREVLSYEQYF

j_gene: TRBJ1-2
v_gene: TRBV6-2/TRBV6-3
d_gene: TRBD1
abundance: -
CDR3nt: TGTGCCAGCAGCCACCAGCTCTGGACAGGCCATAACTATGGCTACACCTTC
CDR3aa: CASSHQLWTGHNYGYTF

j_gene: TRBJ2-7
v_gene: TRBV4-3
d_gene: -
abundance: -
CDR3nt: TGCGCCAGCAGCCAAGGGCCCAGCTCCTACGAGCAGTACTTC
CDR3aa: CASSQGPSSYEQYF

j_gene: TRBJ2-3
v_gene: TRBV2
d_gene: -
abundance: -
CDR3nt: TGTGCCAGCCCTAGAGGGCCCGGCAGACCAGATACGCAGTATTTT
CDR3aa: CASPRGPGRPDTQYF

j_gene: TRBJ1-4
v_gene: TRBV4-3
d_gene: -
abundance: -
CDR3nt: TGCGCCAGCAGCCTCCGGTGGGGGGCTAATGAAAAACTGTTTTTT
CDR3aa: CASSLRWGANEKLFF

j_gene: TRBJ1-4
v_gene: TRBV5-8
d_gene: TRBD1
abundance: -
CDR3nt: TGTGCCAGCAGCGTCCGACAGGGGGGTGAAAAACTGTTTTTT
CDR3aa: CASSVRQGGEKLFF

j_gene: TRBJ2-1
v_gene: TRBV3-1/TRBV3-2
d_gene: -
abundance: -
CDR3nt: TGTGCCAGCAGCCAAGACGTGGGCAGGCTGGGTGAGCAGTTCTTC
CDR3aa: CASSQDVGRLGEQFF

j_gene: TRBJ2-1
v_gene: TRBV9
d_gene: TRBD2
abundance: -
CDR3nt: TGTGCCAGCAGCACACGACTAGCGGGAGGGCCGTGGAATGAGCAGTTCTTC
CDR3aa: CASSTRLAGGPWNEQFF

j_gene: TRBJ1-1
v_gene: TRBV7-3
d_gene: TRBD1
abundance: once
CDR3nt: TGTGCCAGCAGCCCCTCCGGACAGGTCGCCACTGAAGCTTTCTTT
CDR3aa: CASSPSGQVATEAFF

j_gene: TRBJ2-7
v_gene: TRBV7-2
d_gene: -
abundance: -
CDR3nt: TGTGCCAGCACCCCTATGGTAGTGTTGGTCTACGAGCAGTACTTC
CDR3aa: CASTPMVVLVYEQYF

j_gene: TRBJ1-3
v_gene: TRBV6-6
d_gene: -
abundance: -
CDR3nt: TGTGCCAGCAGTTACTCGATGGGCCCCCCCACGGACACCATATATTTT
CDR3aa: CASSYSMGPPTDTIYF

j_gene: TRBJ2-5
v_gene: TRBV7-2
d_gene: TRBD2
abundance: -
CDR3nt: TGTGCCAGCAGCTTACGTGGACTAGCGGGAGGCCGGGAGACCCAGTACTTC
CDR3aa: CASSLRGLAGGRETQYF

j_gene: TRBJ1-1
v_gene: TRBV5-4
d_gene: -
abundance: -
CDR3nt: TGTGCCAGCAGCGGCCGAGGGGGGGTCCGGGAAGCTTTCTTT
CDR3aa: CASSGRGGVREAFF

j_gene: TRBJ2-6
v_gene: TRBV7-2
d_gene: -
abundance: -
CDR3nt: TGTGCCAGCAGCTTCGGCGGAACCTCCTCTGGGGCCAACGTCCTGACTTTC
CDR3aa: CASSFGGTSSGANVLTF

j_gene: TRBJ1-2
v_gene: TRBV7-8
d_gene: -
abundance: -
CDR3nt: TGTGCCAGCAGCTTATGGGCCCACCGGGGAGGCTACACCTTC
CDR3aa: CASSLWAHRGGYTF

j_gene: TRBJ1-1
v_gene: TRBV27
d_gene: -
abundance: -
CDR3nt: TGTGCCAGCACCCCGTCCGGTAACACTGAAGCTTTCTTT
CDR3aa: CASTPSGNTEAFF

j_gene: TRBJ1-1
v_gene: TRBV10-3
d_gene: -
abundance: -
CDR3nt: TGTGCCATCAGTGAGTCAACAGTTGAAGCTTTCTTT
CDR3aa: CAISESTVEAFF

j_gene: TRBJ1-1
v_gene: TRBV14
d_gene: -
abundance: once
CDR3nt: TGTGCCAGCAGCCCGTACCCTAGAGAAGCTTTCTTT
CDR3aa: CASSPYPREAFF

j_gene: TRBJ1-2
v_gene: TRBV5-4
d_gene: -
abundance: -
CDR3nt: TGTGCCAGCAGCTTGTGGCAGTCCTATGGCTACACCTTC
CDR3aa: CASSLWQSYGYTF

j_gene: TRBJ2-2
v_gene: TRBV27
d_gene: TRBD2
abundance: -
CDR3nt: TGTGCCAGCAGCCCTCCTGGGGTAGCGGGGACCGGGGAGCTGTTTTTT
CDR3aa: CASSPPGVAGTGELFF

j_gene: TRBJ1-5
v_gene: TRBV27
d_gene: -
abundance: -
CDR3nt: TGTGCCAGCACCCCCCGGGGGGGGATGGGTCAGCCCCAGCATTTT
CDR3aa: CASTPRGGMGQPQHF

j_gene: TRBJ1-5
v_gene: TRBV29-1
d_gene: -
abundance: -
CDR3nt: TGCAGCGTCGCGGGGGCCGATCAGCCCCAGCATTTT
CDR3aa: CSVAGADQPQHF

j_gene: TRBJ2-1
v_gene: TRBV6-5
d_gene: TRBD2
abundance: -
CDR3nt: TGTGCCAGCAGCGGGACTAGCGGAGGGTATGAGCAGTTCTTC
CDR3aa: CASSGTSGGYEQFF

j_gene: TRBJ2-5
v_gene: TRBV21-1
d_gene: -
abundance: -
CDR3nt: TGTGCCAGCAAAGACAGGGGGCGGGAGACCCAGTACTTC
CDR3aa: CASKDRGRETQYF

j_gene: TRBJ1-5
v_gene: TRBV30
d_gene: -
abundance: -
CDR3nt: TGTGCCTGGAGTGGGGGGCAGACGTCCAATCAGCCCCAGCATTTT
CDR3aa: CAWSGGQTSNQPQHF

j_gene: TRBJ2-5
v_gene: TRBV24-1
d_gene: TRBD1
abundance: -
CDR3nt: TGTGCCACCAGTGACCGGGACAGGCGGCAAGAGACCCAGTACTTC
CDR3aa: CATSDRDRRQETQYF

j_gene: TRBJ1-5
v_gene: TRBV6-6
d_gene: TRBD1
abundance: -
CDR3nt: TGTGCCAGCAGCAACCGGGACAGGGGGCGTGCTCAGCCCCAGCATTTT
CDR3aa: CASSNRDRGRAQPQHF

j_gene: TRBJ2-5
v_gene: TRBV3-1/TRBV3-2
d_gene: -
abundance: -
CDR3nt: TGTGCCAGCAGCCCAGGACATGGAGAGACCCAGTACTTC
CDR3aa: CASSPGHGETQYF